Shown below are 15 T cell receptor beta chains from a single sample sequenced in a study of circulating and synovial CD4+ cells in juvenile arthritis. Measured with immunoSEQ multiplex PCR; TCRdb has only the in-frame clones, and not every one. The sample contains about 33,000 clones, roughly 96% of which appear only once. Sequencing was carried out using CD4+ T cells from blood. Source of these receptors: a human donor with juvenile idiopathic arthritis.

The chain employs TRBV9 and TRBJ2-5; TRBD2 aligns across 14 bases. From germline, CDR1 is SGDLS and CDR2 YYNGEE. The CDR3 is made up of 16 amino acids. The V gene end was trimmed by 0 bases and the J gene end by 3 bases; junction bases not matched to a gene: 1. Written as DNA, the CDR3 is TGTGCCAGCAGCGTAGGGGGACTAGCGGGAGAAGAGACCCAGTACTTC. It codes for CASSVGGLAGEETQYF.

The chain uses TRBV19 and TRBJ1-1; no clear D. Germline CDR1 reads LNHDA; CDR2 reads SQIVND (reference sequence). Deletions cut 1 base from V and 5 bases from J, with 11 bases between. CDR3 length: 14 residues. In DNA form, the CDR3 reads TGTGCCAGTAGTATAGTTGTAGCGGGGACTGAAGCTTTCTTT. Translating gives CASSIVVAGTEAFF.

The J gene is TRBJ2-3, the V gene TRBV7-2, with 15 nucleotides matching TRBD2. The V segment lost 0 bases and the J segment 2 bases; nucleotides outside the gene matches: 6. CDR1 is SGHTA and CDR2 is FQGNSA in the germline V gene. This CDR3 contains 19 residues. The CDR3 coding sequence is TGTGCCAGCAGCTTAGCTGGACTAGCGGGGGGGCCCATCACAGATACGCAGTATTTT. Its protein is CASSLAGLAGGPITDTQYF.

The chain is built from TRBV11-2 and TRBJ2-5, with 11 bases fitting TRBD2. CDR1 SGHAT and CDR2 FQNNGV come from the germline V gene. V gave up 2 bases and J gave up 9 bases; unmatched junction bases: 5. The CDR3 spans 14 residues. In nucleotides, the CDR3 is TGTGCCAGCAGCTTATCAGATAGCGGGGGGGCCCAGTACTTC. It yields the protein CASSLSDSGGAQYF.

This sequence joins TRBV6-5 and TRBJ1-1, with 7 bases fitting TRBD1. The CDR3 is made up of 13 amino acids. The V gene's germline CDR1 is MNHEY and CDR2 SVGAGI. V lost 7 bases to trimming and J lost 5 bases; unmatched junction nucleotides: 7. DNA for the CDR3: TGTGCCAGCACGACAGGGATTACGACTGAAGCTTTCTTT. Its translation: CASTTGITTEAFF.

V is TRBV9 and J is TRBJ1-2; weak D call: TRBD1 (5 bases). CDR1 and CDR2 from the germline V gene are SGDLS and YYNGEE. Trimming removed 2 bases from V and 8 bases from J, with 13 bases in between. The CDR3 consists of 13 residues. The chain's CDR3 is CASSVGDYGGYTF. DNA for the CDR3: TGTGCCAGCAGCGTGGGGGACTATGGGGGCTACACCTTC.

The rearrangement links TRBV2 to TRBJ2-7, with a weak D call TRBD1 (6 bases). CDR1 and CDR2 (germline): SNHLY, FYNNEI. V was shortened by 4 bases and J by 1 base, with 20 bases between the two germline ends. The CDR3 covers 17 residues. In DNA, the CDR3 is TGTGCCAGCAGTGGGGTTCCGTCCCAGGGGCAATCCTACGAGCAGTACTTC. Translated, it gives CASSGVPSQGQSYEQYF.

V is TRBV9 and J is TRBJ1-1; TRBD1 might be the D (6 bases). V lost 0 bases and J lost 1, with 10 bases in between. This CDR3 is built from 15 residues. CDR1 is SGDLS, CDR2 YYNGEE, per germline. The CDR3 protein is CASSVGTGWNTEAFF. For the CDR3, the DNA is TGTGCCAGCAGCGTAGGTACAGGGTGGAACACTGAAGCTTTCTTT.

The chain joins TRBV9 to TRBJ2-6, with 7 bases aligning to TRBD2. J gave up 2 bases and V 2 bases, and 4 bases lay outside the gene matches. Germline CDR1 reads SGDLS; CDR2 reads YYNGEE. CDR3 length: 16 residues. Here the CDR3 DNA reads TGTGCCAGCAGCGTGGTGGGGGGGGCTGGGGCCAACGTCCTGACTTTC. This codes for CASSVVGGAGANVLTF.

The rearrangement uses TRBV19 and TRBJ2-2; D is uncertain. CDR1 and CDR2 (germline): LNHDA, SQIVND (reference sequence). Trimming shortened V by 3 bases and J by 2 bases, and 7 bases separated the two germline ends. The CDR3 runs to 14 residues. In DNA form, the CDR3 reads TGTGCCAGTAGTATCCAGGTCAACACCGGGGAGCTGTTTTTT. As protein: CASSIQVNTGELFF.

The chain links TRBV9 to TRBJ2-3; possible D gene TRBD2, 6 bases. V was pared by 2 bases and J by 2 bases, with 18 bases between. This CDR3 is 17 amino acids long. Germline V gene data show CDR1 as SGDLS and CDR2 as YYNGEE. The CDR3 region is CASSVGRGAGATDTQYF. CDR3 in DNA: TGTGCCAGCAGCGTGGGCCGGGGAGCGGGCGCCACAGATACGCAGTATTTT.

V usage is TRBV2 and J usage is TRBJ2-5, with TRBD1 as a possible D gene (7 bases). CDR1 is SNHLY, CDR2 FYNNEI, per germline. The length of the CDR3 is 13 residues. V lost 8 bases to trimming and J lost 5 bases, with 15 bases between them. The CDR3 loop is CASGGNRGETQYF. DNA of the CDR3: TGTGCCAGCGGGGGGAACAGGGGCGAGACCCAGTACTTC.

The V and J genes are TRBV19 and TRBJ2-5; 9 nucleotides agree with TRBD2. The germline V gene has CDR1 LNHDA and CDR2 SQIVND (reference sequence). With V trimmed by 1 base and J by 7 bases, 10 bases remained unmatched. The CDR3 spans 16 residues. The CDR3 DNA follows: TGTGCCAGTAGTATAGGGGCTAGCGGGATTCAGAGGACCCAGTACTTC. This encodes CASSIGASGIQRTQYF.

V usage is TRBV6-1 and J usage is TRBJ1-5, with a possible D match to TRBD1 (5 bases). The CDR3 runs to 15 residues. Trimming cost V 3 bases and J 3 bases, with 12 bases left between them. The germline V gene has CDR1 MNHNS and CDR2 SASEGT. Written as DNA, the CDR3 is TGTGCCAGCAGTGATCCACAGGTCCTCAATCAGCCCCAGCATTTT. Its protein product is CASSDPQVLNQPQHF.

The J gene is TRBJ2-2, the V gene TRBV9, with 7 bases matching TRBD2. This CDR3 is built from 15 residues. V was clipped by 2 bases and J by 4 bases; unmatched bases: 5. Germline V gene data show CDR1 as SGDLS and CDR2 as YYNGEE. The CDR3 DNA sequence: TGTGCCAGCAGCGTCAGCGGGGCGTCCACCGGGGAGCTGTTTTTT. As protein: CASSVSGASTGELFF.